The TCR beta chain under discussion was sequenced for a study of cytomegalovirus exposure and HLA in healthy donors. Generated by immunoSEQ multiplex PCR, the TCRdb table keeps only in-frame clones and is missing some. The sample comprises approximately 200,000 clones, about 90% of which are singletons, and 2.5% to 3.5% rests with the top ten. Sequencing was performed on PBMCs. This TCR came from a woman aged 18-35 years in good health and CMV-seronegative.

The CDR3 nucleotides are TGTGCCTGGAGTTGGGTGGTAACCACAGGGGCCGGGACAGATACGCAGTATTTT. Its protein is CAWSWVVTTGAGTDTQYF. V is TRBV30 and J is TRBJ2-3; 7 nucleotides agree with TRBD1. In germline, CDR1 is GTSNPN, CDR2 SVGIG (reference sequence). The CDR3 runs 18 residues. Trimming took 2 bases from V and 3 from J; bases not matched to a gene: 17. Full variable domain (remainder filled in from reference TRBV30 and TRBJ2-3): SQTIHQWPATLVQPVGSPLSLECTVEGTSNPNLYWYRQAAGRGLQLLFYSVGIGQISSEVPQNLSASRPQDRQFILSSKKLLLSDSGFYLCAWSWVVTTGAGTDTQYFGPGTRLTVL.